The 28 T cell receptor beta chains given below trace back to one sample, sequenced in a study of Ad26.COV2.S vaccination and SARS-CoV-2 variants (dated by TCRdb to the early 2020s). Read against the paper, the sample's treatment or condition label means: approximately 18 received Ad26.COV2.S at low or high dose, single or two shots; roughly five received placebo; per-sample allocation not given. Repertoires of vaccine and placebo recipients were sequenced from samples collected on day 63 after the first injection. The method behind the library was the immunoSEQ multiplex PCR assay. What TCRdb holds here is the immuneACCESS table cut down to in-frame rearrangements. Part of the clones is not present; checked against another copy, under half of the missing clones reflect an unresolved V gene, and the others are unexplained. This sample comprises more than 300,000 clones, about 82% of them detected only once. Of the sample, 1.9% falls within the top ten clones.

The sequenced sample was peripheral blood, obtained in a trial of Ad26.COV2.S vaccine versus placebo. These receptors were taken from a person between 18 and 65 years old who received the Ad26.COV2.S COVID-19 vaccine or a placebo.

J is TRBJ1-2 and V is TRBV30; D is possibly TRBD1 (6 bases). V lost 4 bases to trimming and J lost 4 bases, with 10 bases between them. The CDR3 contains 12 residues. CDR1 and CDR2 from the germline V gene are GTSNPN and SVGIG (reference sequence). CDR3 DNA: TGTGCCTGGACAGGGGATGGCTATGGCTACACCTTC. Its translation is CAWTGDGYGYTF.

The gene calls are TRBV6-5 and TRBJ1-2; possibly TRBD1 for D (5 bases). The CDR3 runs 16 residues. The V gene's germline CDR1 is MNHEY and CDR2 SVGAGI. Trimming shortened V by 1 base and J by 0 bases, and 12 bases separated the two germline ends. The CDR3 DNA sequence: TGTGCCAGCAGTTACTTGGGGCAGGGAACTAACTATGGCTACACCTTC. Translating gives CASSYLGQGTNYGYTF.

The rearrangement joins TRBV7-2 to TRBJ1-2; 9 bases agree with TRBD1. The CDR3 extends over 14 amino acids. The germline V gene has CDR1 SGHTA and CDR2 FQGNSA. V shed 4 bases and J 8 bases; nucleotides not matched to a gene: 8. The chain's CDR3 is CASSSWDRERGYTF. Here the CDR3 DNA reads TGTGCCAGCAGCTCTTGGGACAGGGAGCGGGGCTACACCTTC.

The rearrangement joins TRBV21-1 to TRBJ2-6; the listed D gene, TRBD2, was not tested against the DNA. TRBV21-1 is flagged as a pseudogene. The CDR3 has 15 amino acids. CDR3: CASSRTRAGANVLTF. The CDR3 nucleotides read TGTGCCAGCAGCCGAACTCGGGCTGGGGCCAACGTCCTGACTTTC.

The chain carries TRBV5-1 and TRBJ1-1; D not certain. Trimming pared 0 bases from V and 5 bases from J, leaving 8 bases between. The germline V gene has CDR1 SGHRS and CDR2 YFSETQ. The CDR3 runs to 13 residues. CDR3 sequence (DNA): TGCGCCAGCAGCTTGGGCGCGGGGACTGAAGCTTTCTTT. This translates into CASSLGAGTEAFF.

This sequence joins TRBV5-1 and TRBJ2-7; D unclear. V gave up 0 bases and J gave up 6 bases, with 16 bases separating them. Germline V gene sequence: CDR1 SGHRS, CDR2 YFSETQ. The CDR3 totals 15 residues. CDR3 protein: CASSLALTVNGEQYF. CDR3 bases: TGCGCCAGCAGCTTGGCTTTGACGGTGAATGGCGAGCAGTACTTC. The whole variable domain, remainder taken from reference TRBV5-1 and TRBJ2-7, is KAGVTQTPRYLIKTRGQQVTLSCSPISGHRSVSWYQQTPGQGLQFLFEYFSETQRNKGNFPGRFSGRQFSNSRSEMNVSTLELGDSALYLCASSLALTVNGEQYFGPGTRLTVT.

The rearrangement uses TRBV7-9 and TRBJ1-2, with TRBD1 matching over 9 bases. The CDR3 is 15 residues long. V shed 3 bases and J 0 bases; nucleotides not matched to a gene: 2. Germline CDR1 SEHNR, CDR2 FQNEAQ (reference sequence). As DNA, the CDR3 is TGTGCCAGCAGCTTTGGACAGGGGTCTAACTATGGCTACACCTTC. As protein: CASSFGQGSNYGYTF.

This chain's CDR3 is CASSFWDSRSEAFF. CDR3 DNA sequence: TGTGCCAGCAGCTTCTGGGACAGCCGCTCCGAAGCTTTCTTT. V gene TRBV5-5 combines with J gene TRBJ1-1; 7 bases are shared with TRBD1. CDR1 SGHKS and CDR2 YYEKEE come from the germline V gene (reference sequence). The CDR3 spans 14 residues. J gave up 8 bases and V 2 bases, and 9 bases lay outside the gene matches.

CDR3 sequence reads: CASSPGRPNSPLHF. The DNA of the CDR3 is TGTGCCAGCAGCCCCGGACGGCCTAATTCACCCCTCCACTTT. The rearrangement uses TRBV7-2 and TRBJ1-6; no firm D call. This CDR3 is built from 14 residues. Germline assignment: CDR1 SGHTA and CDR2 FQGNSA. Trimming left V 5 bases short and J 6 bases short, with 11 bases between.

V is TRBV4-3 and J is TRBJ2-7, with D hard to call. Germline V gene data show CDR1 as LGHNA and CDR2 as YSLEER. The V and J ends lost 1 base and 3 bases respectively, with 16 bases between them. The CDR3 is made up of 16 amino acids. Written as DNA, the CDR3 is TGCGCCAGCAGCCAAGCGATGGGAACAGAGATCTACGAGCAGTACTTC. Protein: CASSQAMGTEIYEQYF.

CDR3 region: CASRLGQLGNTIYF. DNA for the CDR3: TGTGCCAGCAGGCTCGGACAGCTTGGAAACACCATATATTTT. The rearrangement joins TRBV6-5 to TRBJ1-3, with D maybe TRBD1 (6 bases). Trimming removed 6 bases at V and 3 bases at J, with 12 bases between. CDR3 length equals 14 residues. Germline V gene sequence: CDR1 MNHEY, CDR2 SVGAGI.

The chain uses TRBV6-5 and TRBJ1-1; 8 bases align to TRBD1. In germline, CDR1 is MNHEY, CDR2 SVGAGI. The CDR3 spans 14 residues. With V trimmed by 6 bases and J by 4 bases, 7 bases remained unmatched. Here the CDR3 reads CASRSTGGLTEAFF. The CDR3 nucleotides read TGTGCCAGCAGGTCTACAGGGGGGCTCACTGAAGCTTTCTTT.

The chain is built from TRBV12-5 and TRBJ2-1; 9 nucleotides align to TRBD1. J gave up 8 bases and V 1 base, and 3 bases lay outside the gene matches. Per the germline V gene, CDR1 is LGHNT and CDR2 is FRNRAP. This CDR3 region has 14 residues. CDR3 protein: CASGLGQGGHEQFF. CDR3 nucleotides: TGTGCTAGTGGTTTGGGACAGGGGGGACATGAGCAGTTCTTC.

V usage is TRBV19 and J usage is TRBJ2-1, with 8 nucleotides matching TRBD1. V dropped 7 bases and J dropped 4; count of bases not matched to a gene: 9. Germline V gene data show CDR1 as LNHDA and CDR2 as SQIVND (reference sequence). The CDR3 has 15 amino acids. CDR3 region: CASKRGTGDYNEQFF. DNA of the CDR3: TGTGCCAGTAAACGAGGGACAGGAGATTACAATGAGCAGTTCTTC.

The V and J genes are TRBV7-2 and TRBJ2-5; TRBD2 matches at 9 bases. There are 15 residues in the CDR3. The V gene's germline CDR1 is SGHTA and CDR2 FQGNSA. V dropped 5 bases and J dropped 5; count of bases not matched to a gene: 9. CDR3 region: CASSLRGGGGETQYF. In nucleotides, the CDR3 is TGTGCCAGCAGCCTGCGGGGGGGCGGAGGCGAGACCCAGTACTTC.

This rearrangement joins TRBV10-3 to TRBJ1-5; TRBD1 matches at 9 bases. Germline-derived CDR1 and CDR2 are ENHRY and SYGVKD. The CDR3 has 15 amino acids. The V segment lost 11 bases and the J segment 2 bases; nucleotides outside the gene matches: 10. CDR3 coding DNA: TGTGCCGTCGATAATGGGACAGGGCGCAATCAGCCCCAGCATTTT. Translated, it gives CAVDNGTGRNQPQHF.

The DNA of the CDR3 is TGTGCCAGTAGAACGGCTGGAGCCTACGAGCAGTACTTC. As protein: CASRTAGAYEQYF. The genes are TRBV19 and TRBJ2-7; D unclear. The CDR3 covers 13 residues. V lost 6 bases and J 2 bases, leaving 11 bases between the germline ends. Per germline, CDR1 LNHDA and CDR2 SQIVND (reference sequence).

The rearrangement uses TRBV5-4 and TRBJ2-7; possible D gene TRBD2, 5 bases. The germline V and J ends were trimmed by 4 bases and 2 bases, with 22 bases remaining between them. The germline V gene encodes CDR1 SGHNT and CDR2 YYREEE (reference sequence). The CDR3 is 17 residues long. Here the CDR3 reads CASSGQTSGLYTYEQYF. DNA for the CDR3: TGTGCCAGCAGCGGTCAAACTAGTGGGTTATATACCTACGAGCAGTACTTC. Filled out from reference TRBV5-4 and TRBJ2-7, the complete variable domain reads ETGVTQSPTHLIKTRGQQVTLRCSSQSGHNTVSWYQQALGQGPQFIFQYYREEENGRGNFPPRFSGLQFPNYSSELNVNALELDDSALYLCASSGQTSGLYTYEQYFGPGTRLTVT.

The chain employs TRBV25-1 and TRBJ1-2; D might be TRBD1 (6 bases). The CDR3 length is 14 residues. Germline-derived CDR1 and CDR2 are MGHDK and SYGVNS. Between the trimmed V and J ends, which lost 3 bases and 3 bases, there was a span of 11 bases. The DNA for the CDR3 is TGTGCCAGCAGTGACAGGGGACGACACTATGGCTACACCTTC. Its protein product is CASSDRGRHYGYTF.

V gene TRBV5-1 combines with J gene TRBJ1-2; D not certain. V lost 2 bases, J lost 2 bases, and 7 bases lay in between. The CDR3 runs 13 residues. Per germline, CDR1 SGHRS and CDR2 YFSETQ. Here the CDR3 reads CASSFGENYGYTF. The CDR3 DNA reads as TGCGCCAGCAGCTTTGGAGAAAACTATGGCTACACCTTC.

The rearrangement uses TRBV5-4 and TRBJ1-1; possible D gene TRBD1, 5 bases. CDR1 and CDR2 (germline): SGHNT, YYREEE (reference sequence). The CDR3 covers 14 residues. With 4 bases removed from V and 3 bases from J, the gap between germline ends came to 13 bases. The CDR3 DNA sequence: TGTGCCAGCAGCCCCGGGGGGGGTTACACTGAAGCTTTCTTT. It codes for CASSPGGGYTEAFF.

This chain uses TRBV6-5 with TRBJ2-7; weak D call: TRBD2 (5 bases). The CDR3 contains 14 residues. Germline values: CDR1 MNHEY, CDR2 SVGAGI. Trimming removed 7 bases at V and 0 bases at J, with 13 bases between. In DNA form, the CDR3 reads TGTGCCAGCAAATCCGAGGGAAACTCCTACGAGCAGTACTTC. Its translation is CASKSEGNSYEQYF.

V gene TRBV4-1 combines with J gene TRBJ2-7; D remains unclear. The ends were cut back, 0 bases at V and 0 bases at J, with 12 bases in the middle. CDR1 MGHRA and CDR2 YSYEKL come from the germline V gene. This CDR3 has 16 residues. CDR3 in amino acids: CASSQEGFMSSYEQYF. DNA for the CDR3: TGCGCCAGCAGCCAAGAGGGGTTTATGAGCTCCTACGAGCAGTACTTC.

The V call is TRBV24-1, the J call TRBJ2-3; D ambiguous. Germline V gene sequence: CDR1 KGHDR, CDR2 SFDVKD. This CDR3 spans 14 amino acids. Trimming took 3 bases from V and 1 from J, leaving 7 bases between them. The CDR3 region is CATSDPSGTDTQYF. For the CDR3, the DNA is TGTGCCACCAGTGATCCCTCAGGCACAGATACGCAGTATTTT.

This sequence joins TRBV5-6 and TRBJ2-3; 8 bases fit TRBD2. V trimming: 1 base; J trimming: 10 bases; junction bases outside the gene matches: 14. Germline V gene lookup returns CDR1 SGHDT and CDR2 YYEEEE. This CDR3 spans 16 amino acids. The CDR3 bases are TGTGCCAGCAGCTTGATGCTTAAGCGGGGGCCGAGTGCGCAGTATTTT. This encodes CASSLMLKRGPSAQYF.

The CDR3 is CSASSGPNYGYTF. CDR3 DNA sequence: TGCAGTGCTAGTTCGGGTCCTAACTATGGCTACACCTTC. This sequence joins TRBV20-1 and TRBJ1-2; D is uncertain. The germline CDR1 and CDR2 sequences are DFQATT and SNEGSKA (reference sequence). Deletions cut 3 bases from V and 0 bases from J, with 8 bases between. The CDR3 consists of 13 residues.

The V gene is TRBV19, the J gene TRBJ1-6, with D tentatively TRBD1 (5 bases). V was shortened by 7 bases and J by 5 bases, with 12 bases between the two germline ends. CDR1 is LNHDA and CDR2 is SQIVND in the germline V gene (reference sequence). The CDR3 has 14 residues. CDR3 nucleotide sequence: TGTGCCAGTACGACAGTCTGGAATAATTCACCCCTCCACTTT. This sequence encodes CASTTVWNNSPLHF.

The chain links TRBV4-3 to TRBJ1-6, with a tentative D call TRBD1 (5 bases). The CDR3 loop spans 16 amino acids. Trimming removed 4 bases at V and 7 bases at J, with 17 bases between. Germline CDR1 and CDR2: LGHNA and YSLEER. The CDR3 region is CASSPRPGDANSPLHF. Here the CDR3 DNA reads TGCGCCAGCAGCCCCCGGCCGGGGGACGCGAATTCACCCCTCCACTTT.